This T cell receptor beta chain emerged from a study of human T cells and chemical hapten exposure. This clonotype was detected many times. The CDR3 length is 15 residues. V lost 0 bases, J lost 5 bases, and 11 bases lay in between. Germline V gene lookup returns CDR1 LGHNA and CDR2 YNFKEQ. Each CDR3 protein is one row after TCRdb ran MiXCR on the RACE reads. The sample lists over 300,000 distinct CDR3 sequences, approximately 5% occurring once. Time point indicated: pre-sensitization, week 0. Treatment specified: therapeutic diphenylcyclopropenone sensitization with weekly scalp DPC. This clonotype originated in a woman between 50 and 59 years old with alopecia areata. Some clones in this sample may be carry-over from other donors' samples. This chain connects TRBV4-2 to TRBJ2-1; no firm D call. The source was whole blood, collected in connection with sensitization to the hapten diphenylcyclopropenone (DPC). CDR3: CASSQDPGVHNEQFF. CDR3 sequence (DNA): TGTGCCAGCAGCCAAGATCCTGGGGTGCACAATGAGCAGTTCTTC.